This entry describes one TCR beta chain. The sample is drawn from a study of T-cell reconstitution after alpha-beta-depleted transplantation in children. This sample's TCRbeta library carried unique molecular identifier barcodes. TCRdb redid the calling of the PCR reads with MiXCR, one entry per CDR3 protein. The data contain fewer than 1 million distinct CDR3 sequences, roughly 15% of them singletons. CDR1 is LGHDT and CDR2 is YNNKEL in the germline V gene (reference sequence). The J segment lost 4 bases and the V segment lost 3 bases, leaving 7 bases of the junction unmatched. This CDR3 contains 15 residues.

The clonotype comes from a male patient younger than 18 who had a stem cell transplant for acute lymphoblastic leukemia, so the T cells may come from the graft donor. This rearrangement joins TRBV3-1 to TRBJ1-1, with 8 bases identical to TRBD1. Here the sequenced sample was PBMCs, mostly from graft donor cells, taken 360 days after TCRalphabeta/CD19-depleted stem cell transplant. The CDR3 reads CASSHSGGWVTEAFF. The CDR3 DNA sequence: TGTGCCAGCAGCCACTCAGGGGGCTGGGTCACTGAAGCTTTCTTT.